The 9 T cell receptor beta chains in this list originate from one sample, sequenced in a study of blood T cell repertoires in COVID-19. The assay was immunoSEQ multiplex PCR, and TCRdb's table has in-frame clones only and misses some. Of 100,000 to 120,000 clones detected, roughly 87% appear once; the ten largest clones hold around 4.8%. The sample taken for sequencing was peripheral blood. The receptors derive from a human donor in a cohort sampled during active COVID-19.

This rearrangement joins TRBV19 to TRBJ1-1; a possible D gene is TRBD1 (6 bases). CDR1 and CDR2 from the germline V gene are LNHDA and SQIVND (reference sequence). V was cut by 3 bases and J by 1 base, with 9 bases left in between. There are 14 residues in the CDR3. In DNA form, the CDR3 reads TGTGCCAGTAGTATTGTACAGGGGAACACTGAAGCTTTCTTT. This encodes CASSIVQGNTEAFF.

V gene TRBV2 combines with J gene TRBJ1-4; unclear D gene. This CDR3 is built from 13 residues. CDR1 SNHLY and CDR2 FYNNEI come from the germline V gene. Deletions cut 3 bases from V and 5 bases from J, with 7 bases between. CDR3 in amino acids: CASSDRRNEKLFF. CDR3 nucleotide sequence: TGTGCCAGCAGTGACAGGAGGAATGAAAAACTGTTTTTT.

V and J are TRBV2 and TRBJ1-5; 8 nucleotides agree with TRBD1. Trimming took 5 bases from V and 6 from J; bases not matched to a gene: 3. Germline V gene sequence: CDR1 SNHLY, CDR2 FYNNEI. The CDR3 has 13 amino acids. This CDR3 is CASSTGGVQPQHF. CDR3 coding DNA: TGTGCCAGCAGTACAGGGGGAGTTCAGCCCCAGCATTTT.

The rearrangement joins TRBV5-1 to TRBJ2-2; maybe TRBD1 (6 bases). Trimming pared 0 bases from V and 5 bases from J, leaving 8 bases between. This CDR3 comprises 14 residues. Germline loops: CDR1 SGHRS, CDR2 YFSETQ. The CDR3, as DNA: TGCGCCAGCAGCTTGGACAGGGCGACCGGGGAGCTGTTTTTT. Its protein is CASSLDRATGELFF.

In its sample, this clone was seen once. The V call is TRBV7-3, the J call TRBJ2-2; 8 nucleotides match TRBD2. CDR3 length: 17 amino acids. V lost 5 bases, J lost 0 bases, and 8 bases stayed unmatched. Germline lookup yields CDR1 SGHTA and CDR2 FQGTGA. The CDR3 sequence: CASSPNPGLANTGELFF. Written as DNA, the CDR3 is TGTGCCAGCAGCCCGAACCCGGGACTAGCGAACACCGGGGAGCTGTTTTTT.

This chain links TRBV6-5 with TRBJ2-7; 11 bases match TRBD2. CDR3 length: 15 residues. Germline lookup yields CDR1 MNHEY and CDR2 SVGAGI. J lost 4 bases, V lost 6 bases, and 8 bases had no gene match. The CDR3 bases are TGTGCCAGCAGGGGAGTGACTAGCGGGATGTACGAGCAGTACTTC. This gives the protein CASRGVTSGMYEQYF.

CDR3 DNA sequence: TGTGCCAGCAGATTACCTTACGGAGGCACAGATACGCAGTATTTT. It codes for CASRLPYGGTDTQYF. The chain couples TRBV27 to TRBJ2-3; D unresolved. The length of the CDR3 is 15 residues. Per germline, CDR1 MNHEY and CDR2 SMNVEV (reference sequence). The V and J ends lost 6 bases and 1 base respectively, with 14 bases between them.

The rearrangement links TRBV18 to TRBJ2-5; TRBD2 is a possible D gene (5 bases). This CDR3 has 13 amino acids. Trimming removed 3 bases from V and 1 base from J, with 6 bases in between. Germline CDR1 reads KGHSH; CDR2 reads LQKENI. The CDR3 protein is CASSPRVQETQYF. CDR3 coding DNA: TGTGCCAGCTCACCGAGGGTCCAAGAGACCCAGTACTTC.

V is TRBV7-2 and J is TRBJ2-1; 11 bases fit TRBD2. This CDR3 is 15 amino acids long. The trim removed 3 bases at V and 6 bases at J, leaving 4 bases unmatched. Germline values: CDR1 SGHTA, CDR2 FQGNSA. This chain's CDR3 is CASSFTSGGVNEQFF. As DNA, the CDR3 is TGTGCCAGCAGCTTTACTAGCGGGGGAGTCAATGAGCAGTTCTTC.